This T cell receptor (beta chain) was sequenced in a study of T cells after yellow fever vaccination (dated 2019 in TCRdb). For the wider study: Using CD3, CD45RA, CCR7 and CD95 staining, memory subsets (EM, EMRA, CM and Tscm) were sorted on a BD FACS Aria III. Libraries from fractions with low cell numbers were prepared with the SMART-Seq v4 Ultra Low Input RNA kit. To follow T-cell clones before and after primary and booster YFV17D yellow fever vaccination, bulk TCR alpha and beta repertoires were sequenced over time. Two healthy male donors made up the cohort, one aged 18 to 30 years and the other aged 30 to 40 years. Bulk PBMC replicates and cell subsets were isolated from blood drawn at multiple timepoints before and after both primary and secondary immunization. Memory subsets were sorted on days 0, 15 and 45 and at 18 months following primary vaccination, and on days 0, 15 and 45 following the 30-year booster. Results the study describes overall, beyond this receptor: The secondary T-cell response was found to be weaker but faster than the primary response, with a peak reached on day 5 rather than on day 15. Because the study included only two donors, the extent to which the findings can be generalized is limited. After the booster, most of the clones that had expanded following primary vaccination were detected again (almost 98% of CD4 and 88% of CD8), which suggests that memory was broadly maintained. FACS-sorted repertoires could contain abundant contaminating clonotypes from the bulk population, so computational filtering was required. A small share of clonotypes was detected in both CD4 and CD8 compartments, with the overlap likely arising from convergent recombination. On day 0, almost all vaccine-responding clonotypes were found to be below detection in the sorted memory subsets.

Comments on this clonotype: Qualities for individual bases were not recorded, and no much larger clone is one base off.

Sample treatment or condition, as interpreted from the label and publication: live attenuated yellow fever vaccine strain. A standard Ficoll-Paque protocol was used to isolate PBMCs from peripheral blood. For sorted memory subsets, RNA extraction was done with the RNeasy Micro Kit. The junction carries 4 bases between V and J, which are trimmed by 2 bases and 6 bases respectively. From the cysteine up to the phenylalanine, the CDR3 has a length of 11 residues. CDR3 DNA only is kept here, 33 bases in frame from base 1. The germline V gene provides CDR1 SGHAT and CDR2 FQNNGV. Synthesis of TCR cDNA relied on 5'RACE template switching, a step that introduced a universal primer site along with unique molecular identifiers. cDNA synthesis was primed from both the TCR alpha and TCR beta constant segments. Library amplification involved two PCR steps, and the second step added sample barcodes and sequencing adapters. Libraries were sequenced on Illumina HiSeq 2500 (2x100 bp) or NovaSeq (2x150 bp). The paper's processing steps were these. Demultiplexing of reads and collapsing into UMI consensus sequences were performed with MIGEC, and V(D)J alignment was carried out with MiXCR. Vaccine-responding clonotypes were identified with edgeR using replicate PBMC samples, with FDR below 0.01 and a log2 fold change above 5 up to day 15 being required. Each bulk clonotype received a CD4 or CD8 identity based on whether the sequenced CD4 or CD8 repertoire contained that clonotype at higher abundance. To estimate how each clone was distributed across memory phenotypes, clonotype frequencies in memory subsets were weighted by the numbers of FACS-sorted cells. The public reads were quality trimmed at Q25 with fastp and then assembled into clones with MiXCR by TCRdb, keeping productive beta chains. For every CDR3 protein sequence, its rows merge into one entry that carries the most common genes and DNA. What appears here as the V and J calls and clone size reflects TCRdb's work, not the paper's. The sample yields under 6,000 distinct CDR3 sequences; less than 10% were counted once. The ten top clones hold about 1.5% of the sample.

This receptor was obtained from a man aged 25 to 40 who received the YFV17D yellow fever vaccine. The material sequenced was PBMCs, either bulk or a sorted T-cell subset (CD4+, CD8+, memory, or dextramer-sorted; not recorded which), taken 15 days after the yellow fever booster vaccination. The chain is assembled from TRBV11-2 and TRBJ1-1; confidence is insufficient to name the D gene. The DNA sequence follows: TGTGCCAGCAGCTTATTGTCTGAAGCTTTCTTT. This encodes CASSLLSEAFF.